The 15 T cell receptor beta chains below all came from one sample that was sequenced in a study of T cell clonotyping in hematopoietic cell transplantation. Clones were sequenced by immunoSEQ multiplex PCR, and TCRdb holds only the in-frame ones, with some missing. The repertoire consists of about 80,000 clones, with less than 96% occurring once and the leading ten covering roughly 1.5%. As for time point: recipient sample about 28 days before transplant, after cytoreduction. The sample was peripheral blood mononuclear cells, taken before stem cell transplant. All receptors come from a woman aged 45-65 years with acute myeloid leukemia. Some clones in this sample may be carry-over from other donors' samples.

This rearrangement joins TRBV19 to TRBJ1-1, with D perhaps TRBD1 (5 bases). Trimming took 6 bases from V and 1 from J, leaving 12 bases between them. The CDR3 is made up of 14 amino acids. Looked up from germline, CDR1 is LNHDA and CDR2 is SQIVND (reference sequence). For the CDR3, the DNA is TGTGCCAGTAGCACCGGGACGGCGAACACTGAAGCTTTCTTT. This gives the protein CASSTGTANTEAFF.

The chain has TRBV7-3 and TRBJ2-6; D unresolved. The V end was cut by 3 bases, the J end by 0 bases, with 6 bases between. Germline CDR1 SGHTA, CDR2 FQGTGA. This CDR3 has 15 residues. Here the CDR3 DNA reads TGTGCCAGCAGCTTCCAAGGCTCTGGGGCCAACGTCCTGACTTTC. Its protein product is CASSFQGSGANVLTF.

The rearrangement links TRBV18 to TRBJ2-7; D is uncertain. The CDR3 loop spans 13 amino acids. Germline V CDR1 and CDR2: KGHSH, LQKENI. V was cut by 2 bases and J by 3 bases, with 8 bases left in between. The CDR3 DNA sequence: TGTGCCAGCTCACCAACACCTAACTACGAGCAGTACTTC. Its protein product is CASSPTPNYEQYF.

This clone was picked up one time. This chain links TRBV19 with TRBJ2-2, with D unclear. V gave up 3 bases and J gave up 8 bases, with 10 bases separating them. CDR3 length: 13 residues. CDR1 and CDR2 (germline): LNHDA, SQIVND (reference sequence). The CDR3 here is CASSIPIRGELFF. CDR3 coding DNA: TGTGCCAGTAGTATTCCCATTCGGGGGGAGCTGTTTTTT.

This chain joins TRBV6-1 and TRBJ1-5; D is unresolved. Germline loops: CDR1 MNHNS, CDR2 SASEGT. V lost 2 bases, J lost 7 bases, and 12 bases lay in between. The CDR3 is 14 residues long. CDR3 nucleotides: TGTGCCAGCAGTGAACTATTTGTAGGACAGCCCCAGCATTTT. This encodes CASSELFVGQPQHF.

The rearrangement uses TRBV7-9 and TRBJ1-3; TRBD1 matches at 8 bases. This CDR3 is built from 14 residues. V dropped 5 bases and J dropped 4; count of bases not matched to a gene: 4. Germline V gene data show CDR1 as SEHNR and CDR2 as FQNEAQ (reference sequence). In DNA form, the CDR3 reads TGTGCCAGCAGCCCGACAGGGGTAGGAAACACCATATATTTT. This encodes CASSPTGVGNTIYF.

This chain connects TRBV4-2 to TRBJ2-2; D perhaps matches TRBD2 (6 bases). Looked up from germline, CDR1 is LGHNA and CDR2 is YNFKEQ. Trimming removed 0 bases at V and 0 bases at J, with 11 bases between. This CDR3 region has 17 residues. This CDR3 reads CASSQESPGANTGELFF. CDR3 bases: TGTGCCAGCAGCCAAGAGTCGCCGGGGGCGAACACCGGGGAGCTGTTTTTT.

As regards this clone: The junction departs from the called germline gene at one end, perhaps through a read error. The CDR3: CAWSEDRGYGYTF. The CDR3 coding sequence is TGTGCCTGGAGTGAGGACAGGGGTTATGGTTACACCTTC. The chain has TRBV30 and TRBJ1-2; 9 bases line up with TRBD1. The CDR3 has 13 amino acids. Germline CDR1 reads GTSNPN; CDR2 reads SVGIG (reference sequence). Complete variable domain (other parts from reference TRBV30 and TRBJ1-2): SQTIHQWPATLVQPVGSPLSLECTVEGTSNPNLYWYRQAAGRGLQLLFYSVGIGQISSEVPQNLSASRPQDRQFILSSKKLLLSDSGFYLCAWSEDRGYGYTFGSGTRLTVV.

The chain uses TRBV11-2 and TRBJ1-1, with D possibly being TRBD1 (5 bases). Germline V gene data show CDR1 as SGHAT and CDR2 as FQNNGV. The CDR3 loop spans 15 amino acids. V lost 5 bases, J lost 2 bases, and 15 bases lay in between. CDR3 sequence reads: CASSLGRVLNTEAFF. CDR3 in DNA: TGTGCCAGCAGCCTCGGCAGGGTTCTAAACACTGAAGCTTTCTTT.

The CDR3 sequence is CAWSSSTYTGYTF. In DNA form, the CDR3 reads TGTGCCTGGAGTAGCAGTACCTATACTGGCTACACCTTC. The chain employs TRBV30 and TRBJ1-2, with D unresolved. In germline, CDR1 is GTSNPN, CDR2 SVGIG (reference sequence). Trimming removed 2 bases at V and 7 bases at J, with 14 bases between. The CDR3 length is 13 residues.

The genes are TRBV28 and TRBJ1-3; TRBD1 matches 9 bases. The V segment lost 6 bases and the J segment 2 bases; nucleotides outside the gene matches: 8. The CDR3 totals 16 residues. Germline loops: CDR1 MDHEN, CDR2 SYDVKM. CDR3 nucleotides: TGTGCCAGCAGAGAAACCGGGACAGGGACTGGAAACACCATATATTTT. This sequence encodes CASRETGTGTGNTIYF. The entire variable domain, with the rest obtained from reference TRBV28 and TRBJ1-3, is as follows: DVKVTQSSRYLVKRTGEKVFLECVQDMDHENMFWYRQDPGLGLRLIYFSYDVKMKEKGDIPEGYSVSREKKERFSLILESASTNQTSMYLCASRETGTGTGNTIYFGEGSWLTVV.

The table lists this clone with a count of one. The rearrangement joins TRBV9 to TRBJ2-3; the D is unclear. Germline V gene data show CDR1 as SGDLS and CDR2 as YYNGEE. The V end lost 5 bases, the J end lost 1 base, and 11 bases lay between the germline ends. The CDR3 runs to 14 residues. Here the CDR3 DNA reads TGTGCCAGCAGTATGACGGGTCGCACAGATACGCAGTATTTT. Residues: CASSMTGRTDTQYF.

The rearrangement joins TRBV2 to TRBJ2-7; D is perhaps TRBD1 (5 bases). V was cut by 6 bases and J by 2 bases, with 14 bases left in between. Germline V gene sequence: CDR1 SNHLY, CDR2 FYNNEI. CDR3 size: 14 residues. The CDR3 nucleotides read TGTGCCAGCAGCGACACCAGGGTAGCCTACGAGCAGTACTTC. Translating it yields CASSDTRVAYEQYF.

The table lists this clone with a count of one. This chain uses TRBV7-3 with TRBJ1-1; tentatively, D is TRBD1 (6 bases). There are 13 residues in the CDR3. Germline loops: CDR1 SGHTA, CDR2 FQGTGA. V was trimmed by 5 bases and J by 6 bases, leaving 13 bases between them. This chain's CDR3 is CASSTQGGSEAFF. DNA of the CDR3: TGTGCCAGCAGCACACAGGGTGGCTCTGAAGCTTTCTTT.

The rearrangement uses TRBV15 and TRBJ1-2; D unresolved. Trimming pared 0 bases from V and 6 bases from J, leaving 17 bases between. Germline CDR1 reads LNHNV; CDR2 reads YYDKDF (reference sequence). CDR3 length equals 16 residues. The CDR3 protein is CATSRDQIAGSNGYTF. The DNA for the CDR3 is TGTGCCACCAGCAGAGATCAAATAGCAGGATCTAATGGCTACACCTTC.